The TCR beta chain under discussion was sequenced for a study of breast tumors, draining lymph nodes, adjacent tissues (dated by TCRdb to about 2016). As for the study more broadly: Breast cancer patients provided tumor, adjacent nontumor tissue and axillary lymph nodes, and the study compared the TCR beta repertoires across these three sources. The study aimed to assess the relationships and possible T-cell exchange between tumor, surrounding tissue and draining lymph node repertoires in human breast cancer. What the work shows at the level of the full study, not this receptor alone: Tumor and nontumor tissue repertoires were significantly more similar in luminal-like than in basal-like breast cancer. Tumor T-cell repertoires showed less diversity than lymph node repertoires and more diversity than nontumor tissue repertoires, and tumor T-cell repertoires showed preferential V and J gene usage. A scenario in which most tumor T cells derive from the lymph node and then expand within tumor tissue was judged to be consistent with the data. The conclusion that tumor T cells originate in lymph nodes was framed as consistent with a hypothesis rather than directly demonstrated.

Ten or more counts support this clonotype. Its antigen target is currently unknown. Base quality data are lacking; no much larger clone is found one base away. As encoded in the germline V gene (reference sequence), CDR1 is LNHDA while CDR2 is SQIVND. V is pared back by 6 bases and J by 5 bases, with 11 bases lying between the germline termini. The CDR3, from cysteine to phenylalanine, totals 13 residues. The only DNA kept is the CDR3, 39 bases in frame from the first base. The axillary draining lymph nodes of breast cancer patients were the source of the lymph node samples. The data were produced on an Illumina HiSeq 2000. Multiplex PCR amplification was used to generate the TCR beta chain libraries. The amplified TCR beta chain products were analyzed by high-throughput sequencing. TCRdb reanalyzed the raw reads on its own, using fastp at Q25 for trimming and MiXCR for clone calling, and kept in-frame beta chains. Every distinct CDR3 protein forms one entry, paired with its most common genes and DNA. The sample includes 150,000 to 200,000 distinct CDR3 sequences, with roughly a third observed a single time. Clones ranked in the top ten supply around 4.5% of the sample.

The chain joins TRBV19 to TRBJ1-5; the D gene is unclear. The sequenced sample was axillary lymph node tissue. This sequence was found in a female donor with breast cancer. Some clones in this sample may be carry-over from other donors' samples. The sequenced DNA: TGTGCCAGTAGCATACGTCTCGATCAGCCCCAGCATTTT. The encoded protein is CASSIRLDQPQHF.